These 8 T cell receptor beta chains were all obtained from the same sample, sequenced in a study of T cell clonotyping in hematopoietic cell transplantation. The data were produced by immunoSEQ multiplex PCR, yet TCRdb's version contains in-frame clones alone and is incomplete. The sample has about 15,000 clones; over 75% are singletons. The starting material was PBMCs, obtained 100 days after allogeneic stem cell transplant. All receptors derive from a male patient aged 45-60 years who had an allogeneic stem cell transplant from an unrelated donor, so T cells may come from the graft donor. Some clones in this sample may be carry-over from other donors' samples.

The chain couples TRBV29-1 to TRBJ1-1, with D maybe TRBD1 (6 bases). The germline V and J ends were trimmed by 4 bases and 4 bases, with 13 bases remaining between them. This CDR3 is built from 13 residues. Germline loops: CDR1 SQVTM, CDR2 ANQGSEA. The CDR3, as DNA: TGCAGCGTTGGAGGGGGGGGAGGCACTGAAGCTTTCTTT. Translation gives CSVGGGGGTEAFF.

The chain has TRBV9 and TRBJ2-3; TRBD2 agrees at 7 bases. From germline, CDR1 is SGDLS and CDR2 YYNGEE. This CDR3 is 14 amino acids long. V was pared by 1 base and J by 4 bases, with 3 bases of the junction left unmatched. CDR3 coding DNA: TGTGCCAGCAGCGTATGGGCGGGAGCAGATACGCAGTATTTT. Amino acids: CASSVWAGADTQYF.

The chain uses TRBV4-1 and TRBJ2-1; weak D call: TRBD1 (5 bases). The CDR3 totals 15 residues. Germline V gene sequence: CDR1 MGHRA, CDR2 YSYEKL. The ends were cut back, 5 bases at V and 8 bases at J, with 19 bases in the middle. Here the CDR3 reads CASSSRQMQGDEQFF. CDR3 coding DNA: TGCGCCAGCAGCTCCCGACAGATGCAAGGGGATGAGCAGTTCTTC.

The J gene is TRBJ2-3, the V gene TRBV4-3, with a tentative D call TRBD1 (6 bases). CDR3 length equals 16 residues. V lost 0 bases and J 3 bases, leaving 13 bases between the germline ends. Germline CDR1 is LGHNA and CDR2 is YSLEER. The CDR3, as DNA: TGCGCCAGCAGCCAAGAAGCAGTGAGGGGGACAGATACGCAGTATTTT. It is translated as CASSQEAVRGTDTQYF.

The chain carries TRBV5-6 and TRBJ2-7; 9 bases map to TRBD1. This CDR3 spans 14 amino acids. CDR1 is SGHDT and CDR2 is YYEEEE in the germline V gene. The ends lost 6 bases at V and 3 bases at J; junction bases unmatched: 7. The CDR3 region is CASTSDRGDYEQYF. CDR3 in DNA: TGTGCCAGCACCTCGGACAGGGGAGACTACGAGCAGTACTTC.

The V gene is TRBV19, the J gene TRBJ1-5, with TRBD1 identical over 10 bases. From germline, CDR1 is LNHDA and CDR2 SQIVND (reference sequence). The CDR3 is 16 residues long. V trimming: 2 bases; J trimming: 5 bases; junction bases outside the gene matches: 6. CDR3 sequence reads: CASSIRTGTGDQPQHF. Written as DNA, the CDR3 is TGTGCCAGTAGTATACGGACCGGGACAGGGGATCAGCCCCAGCATTTT.

V gene TRBV10-3 combines with J gene TRBJ1-2, with no clear D. The V gene's germline CDR1 is ENHRY and CDR2 SYGVKD. This CDR3 has 15 amino acids. The ends were cut back, 0 bases at V and 8 bases at J, with 16 bases in the middle. The CDR3 sequence: CAISESREGIEGYTF. The CDR3 DNA follows: TGTGCCATCAGTGAGTCGCGTGAAGGGATCGAGGGCTACACCTTC.

The V call is TRBV7-2, the J call TRBJ1-5; D is ambiguous. Trimming stripped 5 bases from V and 3 bases from J, with 14 bases between. Germline assignment: CDR1 SGHTA and CDR2 FQGNSA. The length of the CDR3 is 15 residues. Here the CDR3 reads CASSRQVELNQPQHF. CDR3 sequence (DNA): TGTGCCAGCAGCCGCCAAGTCGAGCTCAATCAGCCCCAGCATTTT.